The 10 T cell receptor beta chains below were found in one sample sequenced in a study of T-cell reconstitution after alpha-beta-depleted transplantation in children. Unique molecular identifiers were incorporated when the TCRbeta library was constructed. TCRdb analysed the PCR reads with MiXCR anew, one entry per CDR3 protein. Of about 360,000 distinct CDR3 sequences in the sample, about 14% were seen once. Sequences were derived from PBMCs, sampled from the stem cell graft. Receptors originate from a human donor who donated a stem cell graft to a child with Fanconi anemia.

This clonotype was seen repeatedly, ten times or more. The chain links TRBV7-9 to TRBJ1-6; no clear D gene. V was cut by 8 bases and J by 6 bases, with 14 bases left in between. This CDR3 comprises 14 residues. Germline V gene sequence: CDR1 SEHNR, CDR2 FQNEAQ (reference sequence). CDR3 amino acids: CASDPLGPNSPLHF. The CDR3, as DNA: TGTGCCAGCGATCCCCTGGGCCCTAATTCACCCCTCCACTTT.

This clonotype was seen ten or more times. V is TRBV4-2 and J is TRBJ2-5; unclear D gene. In germline, CDR1 is LGHNA, CDR2 YNFKEQ. V lost 3 bases and J 5 bases, leaving 13 bases between the germline ends. This CDR3 comprises 14 residues. The CDR3 sequence: CASSQEQEFETQYF. CDR3 DNA: TGTGCCAGCAGCCAGGAGCAGGAGTTTGAGACCCAGTACTTC.

This clonotype was seen a few times. This chain's CDR3 is CASSPQAGETQYF. The CDR3 DNA reads as TGTGCCAGCAGCCCCCAGGCGGGGGAGACCCAGTACTTC. V and J are TRBV4-2 and TRBJ2-5; D might be TRBD2 (6 bases). V gave up 4 bases and J gave up 5 bases, with 11 bases separating them. Germline V gene lookup returns CDR1 LGHNA and CDR2 YNFKEQ. The CDR3 is made up of 13 amino acids.

This clonotype was recorded many times. The rearrangement joins TRBV4-3 to TRBJ1-2, with D perhaps TRBD1 (5 bases). CDR1 and CDR2 from the germline V gene are LGHNA and YSLEER. The CDR3 totals 15 residues. V was shortened by 4 bases and J by 8 bases, with 20 bases between the two germline ends. CDR3 in amino acids: CASSLSGTGLGGYTF. The CDR3 region has the DNA TGCGCCAGCAGCCTTTCCGGGACGGGGTTAGGGGGCTACACCTTC.

V is TRBV11-2 and J is TRBJ1-4; TRBD1 is a possible D gene (6 bases). With 5 bases removed from V and 8 bases from J, the gap between germline ends came to 21 bases. Germline V gene sequence: CDR1 SGHAT, CDR2 FQNNGV. The CDR3 consists of 16 residues. CDR3 bases: TGTGCCAGCAGCCCACTCGGAGGAGGGGGGAAAGAAAAACTGTTTTTT. This translates into CASSPLGGGGKEKLFF.

This clonotype has at least ten counts. CDR3: CATGGTGNTGELFF. The CDR3, as DNA: TGTGCCACCGGAGGGACAGGGAACACCGGGGAGCTGTTTTTT. The chain has TRBV10-3 and TRBJ2-2; 8 bases are a match to TRBD1. The CDR3 extends over 14 amino acids. With V trimmed by 10 bases and J by 1 base, 5 bases remained unmatched. In germline, CDR1 is ENHRY, CDR2 SYGVKD.

The table lists this clonotype with a few counts. V is TRBV20-1 and J is TRBJ2-1, with 11 bases lining up with TRBD2. Germline CDR1 is DFQATT and CDR2 is SNEGSKA (reference sequence). The V segment lost 1 base and the J segment 5 bases; nucleotides outside the gene matches: 1. This CDR3 has 14 amino acids. DNA for the CDR3: TGCAGTGCTAGAGGACTAGCGGGGAACAATGAGCAGTTCTTC. It encodes CSARGLAGNNEQFF.

This clonotype was observed a few times. The gene calls are TRBV2 and TRBJ2-7, with unresolved D. V was shortened by 1 base and J by 1 base, with 11 bases between the two germline ends. CDR1 is SNHLY and CDR2 is FYNNEI in the germline V gene. The CDR3 loop spans 15 amino acids. In DNA form, the CDR3 reads TGTGCCAGCAGTGAAGTCGGGCCGAATTCCTACGAGCAGTACGTC. Its protein product is CASSEVGPNSYEQYV.

This clonotype was seen ten or more times. The V call is TRBV5-1, the J call TRBJ2-3; D assignment may be TRBD1 or TRBD2 (5 bases each). CDR1 and CDR2 (germline): SGHRS, YFSETQ. V lost 5 bases and J 2 bases, leaving 15 bases between the germline ends. The CDR3 is 15 amino acids. The CDR3 DNA reads as TGCGCCAGCAGAGGTTTAACTGGGACCACAGATACGCAGTATTTT. Translating gives CASRGLTGTTDTQYF.

The rearrangement joins TRBV2 to TRBJ1-1; D perhaps matches TRBD1 (5 bases). There are 12 residues in the CDR3. Trimming removed 6 bases at V and 10 bases at J, with 15 bases between. Looked up from germline, CDR1 is SNHLY and CDR2 is FYNNEI. The CDR3 nucleotides read TGTGCCAGCAGCTTCAGGGTGGAAGGAGCTTTCTTT. Its protein product is CASSFRVEGAFF.